This TCR beta chain is from a study of HIV-infected children after antiretroviral therapy interruption. In the study overall: Recorded EBV and CMV exposure existed for most children. General study points: Naive CD4+ CDR3 sharing between time points fell after interruption began. By the end of treatment interruption, naive CD4+ clonality (Gini) increased.

This sample's treatment: PENTA 11 planned treatment interruption arm or continuous ART arm. Naive CD4+ CD45RA+ CD45RO- T cells were sorted from thawed PBMCs. RNA-based 3' RACE libraries used unique molecular identifiers. TCRdb redid the calling of the 3' RACE reads with MiXCR, one entry per CDR3 protein. This table has more than 35,000 distinct CDR3 sequences, over 6.5% appearing once. CDR3 length equals 15 residues. V was clipped by 4 bases and J by 2 bases, with 11 bases between them. Looked up from germline, CDR1 is SNHLY and CDR2 is FYNNEI. This clonotype was seen many times. The target antigen is unknown.

V is TRBV2 and J is TRBJ2-2; tentatively, D is TRBD1 (6 bases). The sequence was obtained from a pool of human donors with HIV. The sample in question was CD45RA+ CD4+ T cells from PBMCs, pooled from several time points, obtained from a donor given antiretroviral therapy, either interrupted or continuous. Stated subset: naive CD4+ CD45RA+ CD45RO- T cells. CDR3 protein: CASSVQGLNTGELFF. CDR3 nucleotides: TGTGCCAGCAGTGTTCAGGGGCTCAACACCGGGGAGCTGTTTTTT. The entire variable domain, with the rest obtained from reference TRBV2 and TRBJ2-2, is as follows: EPEVTQTPSHQVTQMGQEVILRCVPISNHLYFYWYRQILGQKVEFLVSFYNNEISEKSEIFDDQFSVERPDGSNFTLKIRSTKLEDSAMYFCASSVQGLNTGELFFGEGSRLTVL.